A selection of T cell receptor beta chains follows, all from one sample in a study of blood T cells in healthy people across ages. MiXCR, applied by TCRdb to the 5' RACE reads, yields one record per CDR3 protein. The repertoire includes about 770,000 distinct CDR3 sequences, approximately 44% of them detected once, and around 18% sits in the top ten. The sequenced material came from blood. The receptors stem from a man between 60 and 75 years old in good health. Each CDR3 is given with its conserved first and last residue. Fields, in order: V gene, clone size, J gene, CDR3 length, D gene, CDR3 DNA, CDR3 protein. D genes are given only for firm matches. Rows may omit the clone size; those that give it use once, few, many or a size class.

>TRBV5-4|.|TRBJ2-1|18|TRBD2
TGTGCCAGCAGCCGAGGAGGTAGCGGGGGGCTCGCCTACAATGAGCAGTTCTTC
CASSRGGSGGLAYNEQFF
>TRBV12-3/TRBV12-4|.|TRBJ2-6|16|.
TGTGCCAGCAGTTTTGGGGTCGTCTCTGGGGCCAACGTCCTGACTTTC
CASSFGVVSGANVLTF
>TRBV7-2|many|TRBJ2-7|15|.
TGTGCCAGCAGCTTAGGGCGGGGAAATGCCTACGAGCAGTACTTC
CASSLGRGNAYEQYF
>TRBV7-2|.|TRBJ2-7|15|.
TGTGCCAGCAGCCCACAGGGTCCGGGCTCCTACGAGCAGTACTTC
CASSPQGPGSYEQYF
>TRBV6-2/TRBV6-3|few|TRBJ2-5|13|TRBD2
TGTGCCAGCAAGAGCGGGGGAAAAGAGACCCAGTACTTC
CASKSGGKETQYF
>TRBV3-1|.|TRBJ1-2|15|.
TGTGCCGGCAGCCAAGTCCCCAGGACAGCCTATGGCTACACCTTC
CAGSQVPRTAYGYTF
>TRBV5-1|few|TRBJ2-1|15|.
TGCGCCAGCAGCCGGACCGGGACGGAGTACAATGAGCAGTTCTTC
CASSRTGTEYNEQFF
>TRBV4-3|.|TRBJ2-3|15|TRBD2
TGCGCCAGCAGCCGAGGGCTAGCGGCCACAGATACGCAGTATTTT
CASSRGLAATDTQYF
>TRBV5-6|.|TRBJ2-5|12|.
TGTGCCAGCAGAGCCCCTCCGGGGGAGCAGTACTTC
CASRAPPGEQYF
>TRBV20-1|once|TRBJ2-5|15|.
TGCAGTGCTAGAGATGTAGCGGAGGCCGAAGAGACCCAGTACTTC
CSARDVAEAEETQYF
>TRBV30|.|TRBJ1-6|14|.
TGTGCCTGGAGGGTCGGGACCAGGGCGGCACCCCTCCACTTT
CAWRVGTRAAPLHF
>TRBV28|.|TRBJ2-1|20|TRBD2
TGTGCCAGCAGTTTAGGGAGGACACAGCGGGGGGCAAGCTCCTACAATGAGCAGTTCTTC
CASSLGRTQRGASSYNEQFF
>TRBV12-3/TRBV12-4|many|TRBJ1-4|16|TRBD1
TGTGCCAGCACCACCCTGTTTGGGACAGGGTTCGAAAAACTGTTTTTT
CASTTLFGTGFEKLFF
>TRBV30|.|TRBJ1-2|12|TRBD1
TGTGCCTGGGGCACAGGGGACTATGGCTACACCTTC
CAWGTGDYGYTF
>TRBV27|few|TRBJ2-1|13|.
TGTGCCAGCAGTCCTTCATGGGGATACGAGCAGTTCTTC
CASSPSWGYEQFF
>TRBV5-4|.|TRBJ2-5|15|TRBD2
TGTGCCAGCAGCTTCCTCGCGGGGGACCAGGGGACCCAGTACTTC
CASSFLAGDQGTQYF
>TRBV28|.|TRBJ1-5|16|.
TGTGCCAGCAGTTTATGGGCAGGGAATAGCAATCAGCCCCAGCATTTT
CASSLWAGNSNQPQHF
>TRBV7-2|many|TRBJ2-1|13|.
TGTGCCAGCAATAAGGGGCCTTACAATGAGCAGTTCTTC
CASNKGPYNEQFF
>TRBV29-1|many|TRBJ1-1|13|.
TGCAGCGGGGGGACAAGGGGAGGCACTGAAGCTTTCTTT
CSGGTRGGTEAFF
>TRBV29-1|few|TRBJ1-1|14|.
TGCAGCGTTGAGTTACCCCCCCTGAACACTGAAGCTTTCTTT
CSVELPPLNTEAFF
>TRBV25-1|.|TRBJ2-1|16|.
TGTGCCAGCAGTGAATTCTGGACCGAGAGTGGGGATGAGCAGTTCTTC
CASSEFWTESGDEQFF
>TRBV29-1|.|TRBJ2-1|16|TRBD2
TGCAGCGTCGAAAGCTGGACTAGCGGGGGATCAAATGAGCAGTTCTTC
CSVESWTSGGSNEQFF
>TRBV7-2|few|TRBJ2-1|15|.
TGTGCCAGCAGCTTAGGTGCCAGGGGGGGGAATGAGCAGTTCTTC
CASSLGARGGNEQFF
>TRBV20-1|.|TRBJ1-6|15|.
TGCAGTGCTAGAGAGGAGAGCTCCTATAATTCACCCCTCCACTTT
CSAREESSYNSPLHF
>TRBV14|few|TRBJ2-1|20|.
TGTGCCAGCAGCCACCGGGGTAAAGAGGATAGCTTAAGCTCCTACAATGAGCAGTTCTTC
CASSHRGKEDSLSSYNEQFF
>TRBV25-1|.|TRBJ1-1|13|.
TGTGCCAGCAAATTTGGGGGGAACACTGAAGCTTTCTTT
CASKFGGNTEAFF
>TRBV10-3|.|TRBJ1-1|14|TRBD1
TGTGCCATCAGCCGGGACAGGGGTAACACTGAAGCTTTCTTT
CAISRDRGNTEAFF
>TRBV6-1|.|TRBJ2-7|16|TRBD2
TGTGCCAGCAGCCGACTAGCGGGGCAGAATACCTACGAGCAGTACTTC
CASSRLAGQNTYEQYF
>TRBV20-1|few|TRBJ1-6|14|.
TGCAGTACCCTTCGGGACACCAATAATTCACCCCTCCACTTT
CSTLRDTNNSPLHF
>TRBV6-6|many|TRBJ2-5|15|.
TGTGCCAGCCATAAGCCAGGGACGTACCAAGAGACCCAGTACTTC
CASHKPGTYQETQYF
>TRBV4-3|.|TRBJ2-7|15|.
TGCGCCAGCAGCCAAGATAGCCCAGGGTCCTACGAGCAGTACTTC
CASSQDSPGSYEQYF
>TRBV27|.|TRBJ2-1|16|TRBD2
TGTGCCAGCAGTTTATACGGGACTAGGACTTACAATGAGCAGTTCTTC
CASSLYGTRTYNEQFF
>TRBV27|.|TRBJ2-1|11|.
TGTGCCAGCAGTGGGCAAAATGAGCAGTTCTTC
CASSGQNEQFF
>TRBV6-1|.|TRBJ1-1|14|.
TGTGCCAGCAGTGAATTCCAGGGGAACACTGAAGCTTTCTTT
CASSEFQGNTEAFF
>TRBV5-1|once|TRBJ2-5|15|.
TGCGCCAGCAGCCCGGACAGAGTTGGCCAAGAGGCCCAGTACTTC
CASSPDRVGQEAQYF
>TRBV11-2|many|TRBJ2-3|12|.
TGTGCCAGCAGTCCGGAGGCAGATACGCAGTATTTT
CASSPEADTQYF
>TRBV20-1|.|TRBJ2-7|13|TRBD1
TGCAGTGCTAGTGCGGACAGGACCTACGAGCAGTACTTC
CSASADRTYEQYF
>TRBV5-1|.|TRBJ2-1|13|.
TGCGCCAGCAGCCCGGTCCAGGGGACTGAGCAGTTCTTC
CASSPVQGTEQFF
>TRBV6-1|.|TRBJ2-7|15|.
TGTGCCAGCAGCCTCGACGGGTCTCCCGTCTACGAGCAGTACTTC
CASSLDGSPVYEQYF
>TRBV12-3/TRBV12-4|.|TRBJ1-2|14|.
TGTGCCAGCAGTGGGGGAGCTATGACCTATGGCCACACCTTC
CASSGGAMTYGHTF
>TRBV15|few|TRBJ1-5|16|.
TGTGCCACCAGCGGTCTGGAAATATATAGCAATCAGCCCCAGCATTTT
CATSGLEIYSNQPQHF
>TRBV7-3|.|TRBJ2-3|17|TRBD2
TGTGCCAGCAGCCCACGGGGACTAGCGGGAGGCACAGATACGCAGTATTTT
CASSPRGLAGGTDTQYF
>TRBV9|.|TRBJ1-5|14|.
TGTGCCAGCAGCGGGGGTATGGGTTTTCAGCCCCAGCATTTT
CASSGGMGFQPQHF
>TRBV10-3|few|TRBJ2-7|15|TRBD1
TGTGCCATCAGTGAGCAACCGAGTACAGGGGGGGAGCAGTACTTC
CAISEQPSTGGEQYF
>TRBV29-1|.|TRBJ1-4|11|.
TGCAGCGTTGAAACTAATGAAAAACTGTTTTTT
CSVETNEKLFF
>TRBV11-3|once|TRBJ1-1|16|TRBD1
TGTGCCAGCAGCTCGCCACAGGGGGGGCTGAACACTGAAGCTTTCTTT
CASSSPQGGLNTEAFF
>TRBV12-3/TRBV12-4|.|TRBJ2-5|13|.
TGTGCCAGCAGTCCGGGACCCTTGGCGGGGCAGTACTTC
CASSPGPLAGQYF
>TRBV3-1|.|TRBJ1-1|14|.
TGTGCCAGCAGCCAAAAAAGTTTGAACACTGAAGCTTTCTTT
CASSQKSLNTEAFF